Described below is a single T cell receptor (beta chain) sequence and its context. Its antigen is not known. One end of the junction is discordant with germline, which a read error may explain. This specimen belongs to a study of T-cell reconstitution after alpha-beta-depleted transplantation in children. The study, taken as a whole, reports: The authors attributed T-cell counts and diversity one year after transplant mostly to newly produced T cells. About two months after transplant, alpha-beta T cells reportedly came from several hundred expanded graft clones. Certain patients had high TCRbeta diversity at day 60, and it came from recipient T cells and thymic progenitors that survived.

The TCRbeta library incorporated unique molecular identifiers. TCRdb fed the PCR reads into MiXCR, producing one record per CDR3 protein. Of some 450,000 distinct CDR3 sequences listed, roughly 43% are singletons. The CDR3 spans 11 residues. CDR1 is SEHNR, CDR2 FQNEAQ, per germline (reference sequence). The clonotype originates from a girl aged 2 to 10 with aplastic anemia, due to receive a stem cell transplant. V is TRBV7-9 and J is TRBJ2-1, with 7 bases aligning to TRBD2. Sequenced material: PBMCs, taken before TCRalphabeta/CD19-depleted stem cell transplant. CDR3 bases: TGTGTCAGCAGCGGGACGGATGAGCAGTTCTTC. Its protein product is CVSSGTDEQFF.